This T cell receptor beta chain was sequenced during a study of blood T cell repertoires in COVID-19. Study details: Samples of COVID-19 (acute and convalescent) were obtained from the United States, Italy and Spain. Nucleic acid was either cDNA or gDNA, and it came from T cells, B-cell-depleted T cells, or PBMCs.

The CDR3 contains 16 residues. Unmatched junction bases numbered 10, after V lost 6 bases and J lost 6 bases. The V gene's germline CDR1 is MNHNS and CDR2 SASEGT. Authors' analysis steps: The authors estimated nucleated cell counts from reference gene primer amplification. Assay: immunoSEQ multiplex PCR; the TCRdb copy retains only in-frame clones and omits some. V, J and clone size reflect that table, while D and trimming were determined from the DNA. Among 200,000 or so clones listed, 70% to 85% were seen once. The receptor's source is a human donor with acute or convalescent COVID-19. The donor label of this sample is uncertain. The rearrangement links TRBV6-1 to TRBJ2-3, with 12 bases that match TRBD2. Sequencing used peripheral blood. The CDR3 is CASRERLAGVSDTQYF. The CDR3 DNA reads as TGTGCCAGCAGGGAAAGACTAGCGGGAGTCAGCGATACGCAGTATTTT.